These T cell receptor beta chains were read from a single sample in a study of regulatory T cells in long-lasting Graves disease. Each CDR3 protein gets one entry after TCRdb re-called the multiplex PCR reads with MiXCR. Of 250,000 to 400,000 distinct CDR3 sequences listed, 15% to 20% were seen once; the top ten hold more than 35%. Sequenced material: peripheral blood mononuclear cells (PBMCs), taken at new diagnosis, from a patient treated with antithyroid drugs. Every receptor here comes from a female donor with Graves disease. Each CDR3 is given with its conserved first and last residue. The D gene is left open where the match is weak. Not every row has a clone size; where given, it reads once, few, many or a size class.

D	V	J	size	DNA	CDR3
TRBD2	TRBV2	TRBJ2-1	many	TGTGCCAGCATGAGGACTATTTTATCTAGCGGGCCGGTGAGGGAGCAGTTCTTC	CASMRTILSSGPVREQFF
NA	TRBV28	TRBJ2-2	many	TGTGCCAGCAGTTCGGATCTAACCGGGGAGCTGTTTTTT	CASSSDLTGELFF
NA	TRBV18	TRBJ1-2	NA	TGTGCCAGCTCACCCTCCGATGAGGGGACCGACTATGGCTACACCTTC	CASSPSDEGTDYGYTF
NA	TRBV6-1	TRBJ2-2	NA	TGTGCCAGCAGAAGGGGCAGAGAGAACACCGGGGAGCTGTTTTTT	CASRRGRENTGELFF
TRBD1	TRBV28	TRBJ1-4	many	TGTGCCAGCAGAAGTTGGCGGGGGGGGACAGGGAACGAAAAACTGTTTTTT	CASRSWRGGTGNEKLFF
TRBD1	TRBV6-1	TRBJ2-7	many	TGTGCCAGCAGTACACTGGTGGGACAGGGGAATGGTGAGCAGTACTTC	CASSTLVGQGNGEQYF
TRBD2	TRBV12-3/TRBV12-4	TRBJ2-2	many	TGTGCCAGCACCCTCATTCTAGCGGTCGGGAACACCGGGGAGCTGTTTTTT	CASTLILAVGNTGELFF
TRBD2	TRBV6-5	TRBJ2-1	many	TGTGCCAGCAGTTACTCGGCAACTAGCGGGAGTAGGTTCGATGAGCAGTTCTTC	CASSYSATSGSRFDEQFF
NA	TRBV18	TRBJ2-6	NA	TGTGCCAGCTCCCTTGTCCCTAGCGCCAACTCTGGGGCCAACGTCCTGACTTTC	CASSLVPSANSGANVLTF
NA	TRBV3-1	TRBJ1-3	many	TGTGCCAGCAGCCAAGACAATCGGATCTCTGGAAACACCATATATTTT	CASSQDNRISGNTIYF
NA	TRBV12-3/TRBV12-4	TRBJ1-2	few	TGTGCCAGCAAGAGGGACACCAACTATGGCTACACCTTC	CASKRDTNYGYTF
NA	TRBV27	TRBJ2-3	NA	TGTGCCATCCGCCGGGGGGCTACGCAGTATTTT	CAIRRGATQYF
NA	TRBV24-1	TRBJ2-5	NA	TGTGCCACCAGGCGGAACAGTCAAGAGACCCAGTACTTC	CATRRNSQETQYF
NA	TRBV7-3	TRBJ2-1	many	TGTGCCAGCAGCAAATCCGGGCTAGCGATTCGCTCCTACAATGAGCAGTTCTTC	CASSKSGLAIRSYNEQFF
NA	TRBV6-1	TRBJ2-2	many	TGTGCCAGCCTTAGGGAATCGGACACCGGGGAGCTGTTTTTT	CASLRESDTGELFF
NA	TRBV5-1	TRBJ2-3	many	TGCGCCAGCAGCCAAAGCACCGGGGCAGATACGCAGTATTTT	CASSQSTGADTQYF
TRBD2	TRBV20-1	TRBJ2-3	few	TGCAGTGCTAGAGATTCGGGCCTAGCGGGATACACGGCAGATACGCAGTATTTT	CSARDSGLAGYTADTQYF